This T cell receptor (beta chain) stems from a study of blood T cell repertoires in COVID-19. Study in general: Acute and convalescent COVID-19 specimens originated in the United States, Italy and Spain. From T cells, B-cell-depleted T cells, or PBMCs came the material, which was cDNA or gDNA.

This clone has only a few counts. V was shortened by 6 bases and J by 0 bases, with 15 bases between the two germline ends. The V gene's germline CDR1 is SNHLY and CDR2 FYNNEI. This CDR3 has 16 amino acids. The authors' processing: Estimation of nucleated cell counts relied on the amplification of reference gene primers. TCRdb keeps only in-frame clones here, not all; method: immunoSEQ multiplex PCR. That table gives V, J and clone size, and the DNA gave D and trimming. The table shows 55,000 or so clones, with roughly 90% occurring only once. The sample consisted of peripheral blood. This chain uses TRBV2 with TRBJ1-5; weak D call: TRBD1 (6 bases). The clonotype was recovered from a man aged 55 to 70 with active COVID-19. The CDR3 DNA reads as TGTGCCAGCAGAGGGGACACTTACAATAGCAATCAGCCCCAGCATTTT. This gives the protein CASRGDTYNSNQPQHF.